The rows below give T cell receptor beta chains drawn from one sample of a study of blood T cell repertoires in COVID-19. Generated by immunoSEQ multiplex PCR, the TCRdb table keeps only in-frame clones and is missing some. The table includes fewer than 200,000 clones, around 81% detected once. The sample consisted of peripheral blood. The receptors come from a woman between 40 and 50 years old with COVID-19, enrolled during active disease. CDR3s include the opening cysteine and the closing phenylalanine or tryptophan. The order of the fields is D gene, clone size, V gene, J gene, CDR3 protein, CDR3 DNA. The D gene is left open where the match is weak. For some rows the clone size is stated as once, few or many, or as a class when expanded; others skip it.

d_call: .
clone_size: .
v_call: TRBV24-1
j_call: TRBJ1-2
cdr3_aa: CATSDPDTANYGYTF
cdr3_nt: TGTGCCACCAGTGACCCGGACACAGCTAACTATGGCTACACCTTC

d_call: TRBD1
clone_size: once
v_call: TRBV30
j_call: TRBJ1-1
cdr3_aa: CAWSRDRVQNTEAFF
cdr3_nt: TGTGCCTGGAGCCGGGACAGGGTCCAGAACACTGAAGCTTTCTTT

d_call: TRBD1
clone_size: .
v_call: TRBV28
j_call: TRBJ1-5
cdr3_aa: CASRWGTDRAGQPQHF
cdr3_nt: TGTGCCAGCAGGTGGGGAACAGACAGGGCTGGTCAGCCCCAGCATTTT

d_call: TRBD1
clone_size: .
v_call: TRBV5-5
j_call: TRBJ1-5
cdr3_aa: CASSSGTGGQPQHF
cdr3_nt: TGTGCCAGCAGCTCCGGGACAGGGGGTCAGCCCCAGCATTTT

d_call: .
clone_size: .
v_call: TRBV30
j_call: TRBJ2-7
cdr3_aa: CAWNQGNEQYF
cdr3_nt: TGTGCCTGGAATCAGGGAAACGAGCAGTACTTC

d_call: TRBD2
clone_size: .
v_call: TRBV7-3
j_call: TRBJ2-5
cdr3_aa: CASSRLAGGQETQYF
cdr3_nt: TGTGCCAGCAGCCGCCTAGCGGGAGGACAAGAGACCCAGTACTTC

d_call: .
clone_size: .
v_call: TRBV19
j_call: TRBJ2-1
cdr3_aa: CASSLPQRTDNEQFF
cdr3_nt: TGTGCCAGTAGTCTCCCCCAAAGGACAGACAATGAGCAGTTCTTC

d_call: .
clone_size: few
v_call: TRBV18
j_call: TRBJ1-1
cdr3_aa: CASYLTVNTEAFF
cdr3_nt: TGTGCCAGCTACCTTACAGTGAACACTGAAGCTTTCTTT

d_call: .
clone_size: few
v_call: TRBV7-8
j_call: TRBJ1-2
cdr3_aa: CASSLVAGLDYGYTF
cdr3_nt: TGTGCCAGCAGCTTAGTAGCAGGGTTGGACTATGGCTACACCTTC

d_call: TRBD1
clone_size: .
v_call: TRBV10-1
j_call: TRBJ1-1
cdr3_aa: CASRRDRGSPEAFF
cdr3_nt: TGCGCCAGCAGAAGGGACAGGGGGTCCCCTGAAGCTTTCTTT

d_call: .
clone_size: .
v_call: TRBV18
j_call: TRBJ2-7
cdr3_aa: CASSPNRVEQYF
cdr3_nt: TGTGCCAGCTCACCTAACAGGGTTGAGCAGTACTTC

d_call: .
clone_size: once
v_call: TRBV12-3/TRBV12-4
j_call: TRBJ1-1
cdr3_aa: CASRKRDTEAFF
cdr3_nt: TGTGCCAGCAGAAAACGGGACACTGAAGCTTTCTTT

d_call: .
clone_size: .
v_call: TRBV5-1
j_call: TRBJ2-2
cdr3_aa: CASSPRWGGTNTGELFF
cdr3_nt: TGCGCCAGCAGCCCCCGGTGGGGCGGGACTAACACCGGGGAGCTGTTTTTT

d_call: TRBD1
clone_size: .
v_call: TRBV27
j_call: TRBJ2-7
cdr3_aa: CASRLQGRQSYEQYF
cdr3_nt: TGTGCCAGCAGATTACAGGGGCGCCAGTCCTACGAGCAGTACTTC

d_call: .
clone_size: .
v_call: TRBV7-2
j_call: TRBJ2-6
cdr3_aa: CASSPRRGAGTGANVLTF
cdr3_nt: TGTGCCAGCAGTCCCCGGAGGGGTGCGGGTACTGGGGCCAACGTCCTGACTTTC

d_call: TRBD1
clone_size: .
v_call: TRBV7-9
j_call: TRBJ2-2
cdr3_aa: CASSSPTGQGYTGELFF
cdr3_nt: TGTGCCAGCAGCTCGCCCACGGGACAGGGGTACACCGGGGAGCTGTTTTTT

d_call: TRBD1
clone_size: once
v_call: TRBV2
j_call: TRBJ1-2
cdr3_aa: CASAGTGVGYTF
cdr3_nt: TGTGCCAGCGCCGGGACAGGGGTAGGCTACACCTTC

d_call: TRBD2
clone_size: .
v_call: TRBV15
j_call: TRBJ2-7
cdr3_aa: CATGRTGGGYEQYF
cdr3_nt: TGTGCCACCGGACGGACGGGAGGGGGCTACGAGCAGTACTTC

d_call: .
clone_size: .
v_call: TRBV7-3
j_call: TRBJ2-3
cdr3_aa: CASSLKRTDTQYF
cdr3_nt: TGTGCCAGCAGCCTCAAGCGCACAGATACGCAGTATTTT

d_call: .
clone_size: many
v_call: TRBV11-2
j_call: TRBJ1-4
cdr3_aa: CASSREINEKLFF
cdr3_nt: TGTGCCAGCAGCAGGGAGATTAATGAAAAACTGTTTTTT

d_call: TRBD1
clone_size: .
v_call: TRBV29-1
j_call: TRBJ1-1
cdr3_aa: CSVEAPMGQRNTEAFF
cdr3_nt: TGCAGCGTTGAAGCGCCGATGGGACAGAGGAACACTGAAGCTTTCTTT

d_call: TRBD1
clone_size: .
v_call: TRBV30
j_call: TRBJ2-5
cdr3_aa: CAWGGQMQETQYF
cdr3_nt: TGTGCCTGGGGGGGACAGATGCAAGAGACCCAGTACTTC

d_call: .
clone_size: .
v_call: TRBV30
j_call: TRBJ1-5
cdr3_aa: CAWSLAIDQPQHF
cdr3_nt: TGTGCCTGGAGCCTCGCTATCGATCAGCCCCAGCATTTT

d_call: .
clone_size: .
v_call: TRBV28
j_call: TRBJ2-3
cdr3_aa: CASRLGQSRTDTQYF
cdr3_nt: TGTGCCAGCCGCCTCGGACAGTCACGCACAGATACGCAGTATTTT

d_call: TRBD1
clone_size: .
v_call: TRBV2
j_call: TRBJ1-4
cdr3_aa: CASSDRQGDEKLFF
cdr3_nt: TGTGCCAGCAGTGATAGACAGGGGGATGAAAAACTGTTTTTT

d_call: TRBD2
clone_size: .
v_call: TRBV30
j_call: TRBJ2-1
cdr3_aa: CAWRSSGNYNEQFF
cdr3_nt: TGTGCCTGGAGGTCTAGCGGGAACTACAATGAGCAGTTCTTC

d_call: .
clone_size: .
v_call: TRBV24-1
j_call: TRBJ1-2
cdr3_aa: CATSDSSLANYGYTF
cdr3_nt: TGTGCCACCAGTGATTCCTCGTTAGCTAACTATGGCTACACCTTC

d_call: .
clone_size: .
v_call: TRBV10-3
j_call: TRBJ2-1
cdr3_aa: CAISSGHSFGQFF
cdr3_nt: TGTGCCATCAGCTCGGGACACTCTTTTGGGCAGTTCTTC

d_call: TRBD2
clone_size: .
v_call: TRBV19
j_call: TRBJ2-7
cdr3_aa: CASSKVPSGSYEQYF
cdr3_nt: TGTGCCAGTAGTAAGGTCCCTAGCGGTTCCTACGAGCAGTACTTC

d_call: .
clone_size: few
v_call: TRBV27
j_call: TRBJ2-1
cdr3_aa: CASHPRRSSYNEQFF
cdr3_nt: TGTGCCAGCCACCCAAGGAGAAGCTCCTACAATGAGCAGTTCTTC

d_call: TRBD1
clone_size: .
v_call: TRBV6-5
j_call: TRBJ1-3
cdr3_aa: CASTETGPGNTIYF
cdr3_nt: TGTGCCAGCACCGAGACAGGGCCCGGAAACACCATATATTTT

d_call: .
clone_size: .
v_call: TRBV15
j_call: TRBJ1-2
cdr3_aa: CATSSGNRINYGYTF
cdr3_nt: TGTGCCACCAGCAGCGGGAACAGAATTAACTATGGCTACACCTTC

d_call: .
clone_size: .
v_call: TRBV5-8
j_call: TRBJ2-7
cdr3_aa: CASSRRGEQYF
cdr3_nt: TGTGCCAGCAGCCGACGAGGGGAGCAGTACTTC

d_call: TRBD1
clone_size: .
v_call: TRBV19
j_call: TRBJ1-5
cdr3_aa: CASSTRTGTIGQPQHF
cdr3_nt: TGTGCCAGTAGTACAAGGACAGGGACGATTGGTCAGCCCCAGCATTTT

d_call: .
clone_size: .
v_call: TRBV4-1
j_call: TRBJ1-4
cdr3_aa: CASSRLTGVTNEKLFF
cdr3_nt: TGCGCCAGCAGCCGCCTCACCGGGGTAACTAATGAAAAACTGTTTTTT

d_call: .
clone_size: .
v_call: TRBV10-3
j_call: TRBJ1-5
cdr3_aa: CAISSQGSNQPQHF
cdr3_nt: TGTGCCATCAGTTCTCAGGGGAGCAATCAGCCCCAGCATTTT

d_call: .
clone_size: .
v_call: TRBV7-3
j_call: TRBJ2-2
cdr3_aa: CASSLTRVTNTGELFF
cdr3_nt: TGTGCCAGCAGCTTAACTCGGGTTACGAACACCGGGGAGCTGTTTTTT

d_call: .
clone_size: .
v_call: TRBV7-8
j_call: TRBJ1-4
cdr3_aa: CASSTQGTNEKLFF
cdr3_nt: TGTGCCAGCAGCACTCAGGGGACTAATGAAAAACTGTTTTTT

d_call: .
clone_size: .
v_call: TRBV29-1
j_call: TRBJ2-3
cdr3_aa: CSVGASADTQYF
cdr3_nt: TGCAGCGTTGGCGCTAGCGCAGATACGCAGTATTTT

d_call: .
clone_size: few
v_call: TRBV7-3
j_call: TRBJ2-2
cdr3_aa: CASSPIPGDGELFF
cdr3_nt: TGTGCCAGCAGCCCGATTCCAGGGGACGGGGAGCTGTTTTTT

d_call: .
clone_size: once
v_call: TRBV29-1
j_call: TRBJ2-2
cdr3_aa: CSVAVGTTGELFF
cdr3_nt: TGCAGCGTTGCAGTCGGGACTACCGGGGAGCTGTTTTTT

d_call: TRBD1
clone_size: .
v_call: TRBV6-5
j_call: TRBJ1-2
cdr3_aa: CASTLIGTGGFSYTF
cdr3_nt: TGTGCCAGCACCCTTATCGGGACAGGGGGCTTTAGCTACACCTTC